The present T cell receptor beta chain was sequenced within a study of T cell repertoires in cytomegalovirus infection. At the level of the study: TCR beta signatures that were public indicated CMV infection and matching HLA type.

This clonotype was recorded a few times. Its antigen remains unknown. CDR1 and CDR2 from the germline V gene are DFQATT and SNEGSKA (reference sequence). Trimming took off 3 bases at V and 0 bases at J, with 12 bases between the two ends. This CDR3 contains 15 residues. TCRdb independently ran MiXCR on the reads; one entry per CDR3 protein. The sample holds about 920,000 distinct CDR3 sequences, around 32% seen once. Study-wide findings and caveats: HLA-C-restricted TCR beta clonotypes specific for CMV led the ex vivo response.

V and J are TRBV20-1 and TRBJ2-1; D gene unclear. This TCR was recovered from a human donor in good health (CMV status not recorded). Some clones in this sample may be carry-over from other donors' samples. The material sequenced was cultured CD8+ T cells from PBMCs, taken from culture after CMV antigen stimulation. The CDR3 DNA is TGCAGTGCTAGTGCTACCTTCCGCTCCTACAATGAGCAGTTCTTC. It translates to CSASATFRSYNEQFF.